This is a list of T cell receptor beta chains from one sample in a study of blood T cells in healthy people across ages. Each CDR3 protein is one row after TCRdb ran MiXCR on the 5' RACE reads. Altogether 550,000 to 700,000 distinct CDR3 sequences are present, 25% to 30% being singletons, with the ten largest covering about 18%. Source material: blood. These receptors came from a woman aged 70 to 79 in good health. The CDR3 runs from the conserved cysteine through the conserved F or W. Not every row has a clone size; where given, it reads once, few, many or a size class.

V gene | clone size | CDR3 protein
TRBV3-1 | NA | CASSQRAPSGETQYF
TRBV7-3 | NA | CASSLKGVSEQYF
TRBV6-4 | few | CASSPGQTVYGYTF
TRBV20-1 | NA | CSARDPRGGAYNEQFF
TRBV7-9 | many | CASSYDRDTEAFF
TRBV7-2 | NA | CASSFVAVSSPLHF
TRBV18 | NA | CASSRATISGNTIYF
TRBV11-2 | NA | CASSLIGSGTVYGYTF
TRBV20-1 | NA | CSALSQDGPDSPLHF
TRBV6-5 | few | CATVKGYTF
TRBV7-9 | few | CASSLGGNQEQYF
TRBV5-6 | few | CASSLSQSDTQYF
TRBV5-8 | few | CASSQGGGYEKLFF
TRBV6-6 | NA | CASRAPTGLNTEALF
TRBV5-4 | NA | CASSLERSIDNEHFF
TRBV20-1 | NA | CSAIRGVSSLGDTQYF
TRBV4-2 | NA | CASSQVQDTGELFF
TRBV21-1 | NA | CASSRRLGLLSFDRETDTQYF
TRBV29-1 | NA | CSVGNWRDMNTEAFF
TRBV7-9 | NA | CASSDIGLADTQYF
TRBV6-6 | few | CASSYGQGAAYGYTF
TRBV12-3/TRBV12-4 | NA | CASSWGGPGGTDTQYF
TRBV6-2/TRBV6-3 | once | CASSSGWNAVGIQYF
TRBV21-1 | many | CASSIRGQRETQYF
TRBV12-3/TRBV12-4 | NA | CASRTHREGNTIYF
TRBV24-1 | few | CATSDSSGGADIQYF
TRBV9 | NA | CASSALTGGGEETQYF
TRBV7-9 | NA | CASSSPTGAEDNNEQFF
TRBV7-2 | NA | CASSLDGQGWGQPQHF
TRBV7-2 | many | CASSLTPAGETQYF
TRBV30 | NA | CAWGRSNQPQHF
TRBV20-1 | NA | CSAITPRRVDGYTF
TRBV5-1 | few | CASNRGQAQETQYF
TRBV10-3 | few | CAISVRGETQYF
TRBV4-3 | NA | CASSQVFSQGHQETQYF
TRBV7-2 | many | CASSLTSGGVGELFF
TRBV27 | few | CASSSRLAGGNPNTGELFF
TRBV30 | once | CAWISPGARTNTEAFF
TRBV12-3/TRBV12-4 | few | CASGNYRVNEQYF
TRBV20-1 | NA | CSALKSYNSPLHF
TRBV7-2 | few | CASSLERTGSGNTIYF
TRBV20-1 | NA | CSALIRGNEKLFF
TRBV7-2 | NA | CASSAIGSGGYGYTF
TRBV2 | NA | CASSFREGTEAFF
TRBV12-3/TRBV12-4 | NA | CASRGQGLQPQHF
TRBV20-1 | NA | CSAENEKLFF
TRBV5-1 | many | CASSLGPGNTIYF
TRBV2 | few | CASSTGPRGTDTQYF
TRBV2 | NA | CASSRGKGHNEKLFF
TRBV7-3 | NA | CASSSFGGSPLHF
TRBV7-2 | NA | CASSPLLVAKNIQYF
TRBV18 | NA | CASSPAEQGYDSPLHF
TRBV20-1 | few | CSASLGGGETQYF
TRBV5-1 | few | CASSLGGQGYQETQYF
TRBV7-7 | many | CASSPGTSGDTQYF
TRBV5-6 | NA | CASSDRELRETQYF
TRBV19 | NA | CASRSMSLGCGELFF
TRBV24-1 | NA | CATSDFGDEQYF
TRBV7-2 | many | CASSLGRNTEAFF